This entry describes one T cell receptor (beta chain). The target antigen is unknown. This table comes from immunoSEQ multiplex PCR, and its TCRdb copy is limited to in-frame clones, with some not included. Of under 100,000 clones in the sample, nearly 90% were seen once. These data originate in a study of OX40 agonist ivuxolimab in advanced cancers. Study outcomes and limitations: At 0.1 to 3.0 mg/kg and by week 6, clonal expansion occurred in CD4+ and CD8+ blood T cells.

CDR1 is SNHLY and CDR2 is FYNNEI in the germline V gene. Trimming took off 8 bases at V and 2 bases at J, with 12 bases between the two ends. CDR3 length: 14 amino acids. The chain uses TRBV2 and TRBJ2-2, with TRBD2 as a possible D gene (6 bases). The specimen was CD4+ or CD8+ T cells sorted from blood, collected in a trial of the OX40 agonist ivuxolimab. This TCR was sampled from an adult with an advanced solid tumor such as melanoma, head and neck, liver or kidney cancer. The CDR3 here is CASVGGVNTGELFF. The CDR3 nucleotides are TGTGCCAGCGTAGGAGGGGTCAACACCGGGGAGCTGTTTTTT.